Listed here are 17 T cell receptor beta chains from one sample, sequenced in a study of blood T cell repertoires in COVID-19. Profiled with immunoSEQ multiplex PCR; TCRdb holds only in-frame clones, not every one. The table has some 150,000 clones, approximately 92% seen once. Sequencing input: peripheral blood. These receptors all come from a woman aged 40-49 years with acute or convalescent COVID-19.

The genes are TRBV2 and TRBJ1-2; weak D call: TRBD1 (5 bases). Trimming shortened V by 11 bases and J by 4 bases, and 17 bases separated the two germline ends. The CDR3 covers 13 residues. Germline V CDR1 and CDR2: SNHLY, FYNNEI. Written as DNA, the CDR3 is TGTGCCTACACGGAAAAGACAGCCTATGGCTACACCTTC. Translating gives CAYTEKTAYGYTF.

This chain links TRBV7-9 with TRBJ2-1, with a possible D match to TRBD1 (6 bases). Germline V gene sequence: CDR1 SEHNR, CDR2 FQNEAQ (reference sequence). Trimming took off 6 bases at V and 4 bases at J, with 10 bases between the two ends. The CDR3 is made up of 13 amino acids. The DNA of the CDR3 is TGTGCCAGCAGTACAGGGAAATACAATGAGCAGTTCTTC. Translated: CASSTGKYNEQFF.

The rearrangement uses TRBV7-9 and TRBJ1-6; 10 nucleotides agree with TRBD1. V lost 1 base to trimming and J lost 9 bases; unmatched junction nucleotides: 3. The germline V gene has CDR1 SEHNR and CDR2 FQNEAQ (reference sequence). This CDR3 contains 15 residues. CDR3 in amino acids: CASSLETGGISPLHF. The CDR3 DNA follows: TGTGCCAGCAGCTTAGAGACAGGGGGCATTTCACCCCTCCACTTT.

Here the CDR3 DNA reads TGTGCCAGCAGTGAAAGCCCCGATAACTACGAGCAGTACTTC. This codes for CASSESPDNYEQYF. The chain combines TRBV2 with TRBJ2-7; D call uncertain. CDR3 length: 14 amino acids. Germline V CDR1 and CDR2: SNHLY, FYNNEI. The V end was cut by 2 bases, the J end by 3 bases, with 11 bases between.

This clone was found a few times. In DNA form, the CDR3 reads TGTGCCAGCAGAGGACAGGGGGTTAACACTGAAGCTTTCTTT. This translates into CASRGQGVNTEAFF. The rearrangement uses TRBV6-5 and TRBJ1-1, with 10 positions matching TRBD1. The CDR3 runs 14 residues. Germline CDR1 MNHEY, CDR2 SVGAGI. Trimming cost V 6 bases and J 2 bases; bases outside gene matches: 3.

CDR3: CASSLTGGTYGYTF. CDR3 bases: TGTGCCAGCAGTTTGACAGGGGGCACCTATGGCTACACCTTC. J is TRBJ1-2 and V is TRBV27; 10 positions agree with TRBD1. The junction had 2 bases not matched to a gene; V was cut back by 3 bases and J by 4 bases. Germline assignment: CDR1 MNHEY and CDR2 SMNVEV (reference sequence). The CDR3 is 14 amino acids.

The gene calls are TRBV2 and TRBJ2-3; 8 bases align to TRBD2. The trim removed 5 bases at V and 4 bases at J, leaving 11 bases unmatched. Germline V gives CDR1 SNHLY, CDR2 FYNNEI. CDR3 length equals 16 residues. CDR3 residues: CASSKISGGPPDTQYF. CDR3 nucleotide sequence: TGTGCCAGCAGTAAAATATCGGGGGGGCCCCCAGATACGCAGTATTTT.

The gene calls are TRBV18 and TRBJ1-3; D remains ambiguous. Germline V CDR1 and CDR2: KGHSH, LQKENI. The V end lost 2 bases, the J end lost 2 bases, and 7 bases lay between the germline ends. The CDR3 is 14 residues long. The CDR3 reads CASSPEGTGNTIYF. The CDR3 DNA follows: TGTGCCAGCTCACCAGAGGGTACTGGAAACACCATATATTTT.

This sequence joins TRBV5-6 and TRBJ1-1; tentatively, D is TRBD1 (5 bases). Germline V CDR1 and CDR2: SGHDT, YYEEEE. Trimming took 6 bases from V and 0 from J, leaving 12 bases between them. This CDR3 region has 14 residues. The CDR3: CASTSPGMNTEAFF. For the CDR3, the DNA is TGTGCCAGCACCTCCCCAGGGATGAACACTGAAGCTTTCTTT. Based on the CDR3 plus reference TRBV5-6 and TRBJ1-1, the full variable domain is DAGVTQSPTHLIKTRGQQVTLRCSPKSGHDTVSWYQQALGQGPQFIFQYYEEEERQRGNFPDRFSGHQFPNYSSELNVNALLLGDSALYLCASTSPGMNTEAFFGQGTRLTVV.

This clone was detected once. The chain has TRBV7-2 and TRBJ2-1; 7 bases match TRBD2. The length of the CDR3 is 15 residues. V shed 8 bases and J 4 bases; nucleotides not matched to a gene: 11. CDR1 is SGHTA, CDR2 FQGNSA, per germline. CDR3: CASRGAGLLYNEQFF. For the CDR3, the DNA is TGTGCCAGCCGGGGAGCGGGACTATTATACAATGAGCAGTTCTTC.

The sample holds one count of this clone. The chain couples TRBV6-6 to TRBJ2-7, with TRBD1 matching over 9 bases. The ends lost 5 bases at V and 4 bases at J; junction bases unmatched: 9. CDR1 is MNHNY, CDR2 SVGAGI, per germline (reference sequence). This CDR3 has 15 amino acids. DNA of the CDR3: TGTGCCAGCAGTCCGGGACAGGGACATCGGTACGAGCAGTACTTC. Translation gives CASSPGQGHRYEQYF.

The CDR3 bases are TGTGCCAGTAGCTTATGGACAGACACAGATACGCAGTATTTT. Its translation is CASSLWTDTDTQYF. The V gene is TRBV19, the J gene TRBJ2-3; a possible D gene is TRBD1 (6 bases). V was shortened by 6 bases and J by 2 bases, with 12 bases between the two germline ends. CDR1 and CDR2 from the germline V gene are LNHDA and SQIVND (reference sequence). The CDR3 consists of 14 residues.

Here the CDR3 DNA reads TGTGCCTGGACGGAGGGGGCGCGGGAAAAACTGTTTTTT. This codes for CAWTEGAREKLFF. The rearrangement links TRBV30 to TRBJ1-4, with 7 nucleotides matching TRBD1. The CDR3 loop spans 13 amino acids. Germline CDR1 reads GTSNPN; CDR2 reads SVGIG (reference sequence). Trimming removed 4 bases from V and 8 bases from J; junction bases left unmatched: 7.

The V gene is TRBV2, the J gene TRBJ2-7; tentative D call: TRBD1 (5 bases). Germline V CDR1 and CDR2: SNHLY, FYNNEI. This CDR3 comprises 15 residues. V was cut by 8 bases and J by 4 bases, with 21 bases left in between. CDR3 residues: CASETTGKNLYEQYF. The CDR3 DNA reads TGTGCCAGCGAGACAACAGGAAAAAACTTGTACGAGCAGTACTTC.

This chain links TRBV6-6 with TRBJ1-1; 7 bases align to TRBD1. The CDR3 is 21 amino acids. Germline CDR1 reads MNHNY; CDR2 reads SVGAGI (reference sequence). V trimming: 5 bases; J trimming: 1 base; junction bases outside the gene matches: 25. The CDR3 coding sequence is TGTGCCAGCAGTCCCCCCGGAAATGCTGGACAGGCGCGAGGGCAGAACACTGAAGCTTTCTTT. Its translation is CASSPPGNAGQARGQNTEAFF.

The J gene is TRBJ2-5, the V gene TRBV4-1, with TRBD2 as a possible D gene (6 bases). The CDR3 consists of 16 residues. Trimming shortened V by 2 bases and J by 5 bases, and 18 bases separated the two germline ends. Germline CDR1 MGHRA, CDR2 YSYEKL. CDR3 sequence: CASSQTPGPEGETQYF. In DNA form, the CDR3 reads TGCGCCAGCAGCCAAACACCGGGACCGGAGGGGGAGACCCAGTACTTC.

The CDR3 loop reads CASSEQVQVSGYTF. The CDR3 nucleotides are TGTGCCAGCAGTGAACAAGTACAGGTCTCTGGCTACACCTTC. The chain uses TRBV6-1 and TRBJ1-2; a possible D gene is TRBD1 (5 bases). Germline V lookup: CDR1 MNHNS, CDR2 SASEGT. This CDR3 is 14 amino acids long. Trimming removed 2 bases at V and 7 bases at J, with 14 bases between.